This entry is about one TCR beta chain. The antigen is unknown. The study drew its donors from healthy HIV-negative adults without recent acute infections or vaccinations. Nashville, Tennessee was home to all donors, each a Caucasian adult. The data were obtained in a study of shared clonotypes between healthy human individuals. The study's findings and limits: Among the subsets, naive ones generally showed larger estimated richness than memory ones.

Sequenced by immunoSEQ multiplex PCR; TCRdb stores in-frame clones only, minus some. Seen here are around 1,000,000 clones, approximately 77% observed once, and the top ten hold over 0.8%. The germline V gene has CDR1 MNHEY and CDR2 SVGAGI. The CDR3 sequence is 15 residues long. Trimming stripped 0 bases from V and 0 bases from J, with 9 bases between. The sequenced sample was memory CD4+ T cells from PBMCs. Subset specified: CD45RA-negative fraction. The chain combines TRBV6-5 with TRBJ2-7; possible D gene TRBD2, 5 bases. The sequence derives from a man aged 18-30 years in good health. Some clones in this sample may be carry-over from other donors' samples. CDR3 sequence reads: CASSYSGLDSYEQYF. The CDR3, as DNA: TGTGCCAGCAGTTACTCAGGACTCGACTCCTACGAGCAGTACTTC.